Shown below are 24 T cell receptor beta chains from a single sample sequenced in a study of CD8 T cells in ankylosing spondylitis. Findings of the study overall: There was a TCR beta motif, made of several highly homologous variants, that appeared characteristic of ankylosing spondylitis blood.

In TCRdb, the 5' RACE reads were re-called with MiXCR into one record per CDR3 protein. The sample lists 800,000 to 900,000 distinct CDR3 sequences; 12% were seen once. The antigens for these receptors are not known. Material: blood, either unsorted or a sorted T cell fraction (not recorded which). The receptors were gathered from a male donor with ankylosing spondylitis.

This clonotype was picked up a small number of times. The chain has TRBV20-1 and TRBJ1-2; D unresolved. Germline lookup yields CDR1 DFQATT and CDR2 SNEGSKA (reference sequence). Trimming shortened V by 1 base and J by 4 bases, and 7 bases separated the two germline ends. CDR3 length: 12 residues. As DNA, the CDR3 is TGCAGTGCTAGAGTGTTGGCCTATGGCTACACCTTC. The encoded protein is CSARVLAYGYTF.

The chain couples TRBV6-2 or TRBV6-3 to TRBJ1-5; 9 nucleotides match TRBD1. V was clipped by 6 bases and J by 0 bases; unmatched bases: 15. The CDR3 is 19 amino acids. In germline, CDR1 is MNHEY, CDR2 SVGEGT. The CDR3 protein is CASRLPGQGLLNSNQPQHF. The CDR3 DNA sequence: TGTGCCAGCAGACTTCCGGGACAGGGACTCTTGAATAGCAATCAGCCCCAGCATTTT.

Many counts were recorded for this clonotype. The chain is built from TRBV10-3 and TRBJ2-5; 7 positions match TRBD2. Germline CDR1 is ENHRY and CDR2 is SYGVKD. This CDR3 is 14 amino acids long. J was trimmed by 5 bases and V by 6 bases; bases with no gene match: 9. CDR3 sequence (DNA): TGTGCCATCAGCCGGGGGGTCGGGTCGGAGACCCAGTACTTC. Protein product: CAISRGVGSETQYF.

This clonotype was seen at least ten times. V and J are TRBV7-2 and TRBJ1-2, with D possibly matching TRBD1 (6 bases). Trimming removed 6 bases from V and 4 bases from J, with 12 bases in between. This CDR3 has 13 residues. Germline assignment: CDR1 SGHTA and CDR2 FQGNSA. In DNA form, the CDR3 reads TGTGCCAGCAGTTTCGACAGGTTCTATGGCTACACCTTC. This translates into CASSFDRFYGYTF.

This rearrangement joins TRBV11-2 to TRBJ1-2; D uncertain. Germline-derived CDR1 and CDR2 are SGHAT and FQNNGV. Trimming pared 10 bases from V and 4 bases from J, leaving 19 bases between. CDR3 size: 14 residues. CDR3 DNA sequence: TGTGCCACCCAGCTTACTGTTCAGAGCTATGGCTACACCTTC. It is translated as CATQLTVQSYGYTF.

This rearrangement joins TRBV12-3 or TRBV12-4 to TRBJ1-1; D unresolved. This CDR3 contains 12 residues. The ends were cut back, 5 bases at V and 7 bases at J, with 11 bases in the middle. CDR3 DNA sequence: TGTGCCAGCAGTCCCCTTAGCGGTGAAGCTTTCTTT. Its translation: CASSPLSGEAFF.

This clonotype has at least ten counts. CDR3 residues: CASSPLAGTYNEQFF. The CDR3 coding sequence is TGCGCCAGCAGCCCCCTAGCGGGTACCTACAATGAGCAGTTCTTC. The chain employs TRBV5-1 and TRBJ2-1; 8 positions match TRBD2. Germline CDR1 SGHRS, CDR2 YFSETQ. With 4 bases clipped from V and 2 bases from J, the junction kept 5 bases outside the gene matches. The CDR3 runs 15 residues.

The rearrangement joins TRBV20-1 to TRBJ1-2; a possible D gene is TRBD1 (5 bases). Germline CDR1 and CDR2: DFQATT and SNEGSKA (reference sequence). This CDR3 region has 14 residues. Deletions cut 0 bases from V and 6 bases from J, with 14 bases between. Written as DNA, the CDR3 is TGCAGTGCTAGAGAGGGCAATCAGGGCAATGGCTACACCTTC. It yields the protein CSAREGNQGNGYTF.

In its sample, this clonotype was seen many times. The rearrangement joins TRBV29-1 to TRBJ2-3, with 8 bases identical to TRBD1. CDR1 is SQVTM and CDR2 is ANQGSEA in the germline V gene. There are 13 residues in the CDR3. Unmatched junction bases numbered 3, after V lost 6 bases and J lost 1 base. DNA for the CDR3: TGCAGCGTCCCGGGACAGGGCACAGATACGCAGTATTTT. Encoded protein: CSVPGQGTDTQYF.

This clonotype was observed a handful of times. DNA for the CDR3: TGTGCCAGCAGTTACTCTGCTCGCGTGGGGGGGGCCGGGGAGCTGTTTTTT. This translates into CASSYSARVGGAGELFF. The J gene is TRBJ2-2, the V gene TRBV6-5, with TRBD2 matching 7 bases. The V gene's germline CDR1 is MNHEY and CDR2 SVGAGI. The junction had 10 bases not matched to a gene; V was cut back by 0 bases and J by 6 bases. The CDR3 loop spans 17 amino acids.

This clonotype showed up many times. The chain employs TRBV20-1 and TRBJ2-7, with unresolved D. Trimming pared 7 bases from V and 2 bases from J, leaving 12 bases between. The CDR3 has 12 residues. Germline V gene data show CDR1 as DFQATT and CDR2 as SNEGSKA (reference sequence). The CDR3 DNA sequence: TGCAGTGTTTGGGGAAAGGCCTACGAGCAGTACTTC. Translation gives CSVWGKAYEQYF.

The rearrangement uses TRBV20-1 and TRBJ2-3, with D possibly called TRBD1 or TRBD2 (5 bases each). Germline V gene lookup returns CDR1 DFQATT and CDR2 SNEGSKA (reference sequence). Between the trimmed V and J ends, which lost 6 bases and 4 bases, there was a span of 20 bases. The CDR3 is 15 residues long. CDR3 region: CSAGDPSSPPDTQYF. Written as DNA, the CDR3 is TGCAGTGCGGGGGACCCTTCTTCCCCCCCAGATACGCAGTATTTT.

This clonotype turned up a few times. The J gene is TRBJ1-1, the V gene TRBV10-3; no clear D. This CDR3 has 12 residues. Germline loops: CDR1 ENHRY, CDR2 SYGVKD. The ends were cut back, 6 bases at V and 0 bases at J, with 5 bases in the middle. CDR3 coding DNA: TGTGCCATCAGGGGAGTGAACACTGAAGCTTTCTTT. Translated, it gives CAIRGVNTEAFF.

This clonotype was observed at least ten times. The gene calls are TRBV20-1 and TRBJ2-3, with 7 bases that match TRBD2. The V gene end was trimmed by 6 bases and the J gene end by 3 bases; junction bases not matched to a gene: 6. CDR3 length equals 13 residues. Looked up from germline, CDR1 is DFQATT and CDR2 is SNEGSKA (reference sequence). In nucleotides, the CDR3 is TGCAGTGCAGGTGGGAGGGTGACAGATACGCAGTATTTT. Translated: CSAGGRVTDTQYF.

This clonotype was found many times. V and J are TRBV18 and TRBJ2-1, with no clear D. This CDR3 spans 12 amino acids. Deletions cut 8 bases from V and 7 bases from J, with 12 bases between. Germline V CDR1 and CDR2: KGHSH, LQKENI. The CDR3 sequence is CASSPPGNEQFF. Written as DNA, the CDR3 is TGTGCCAGCAGCCCGCCCGGAAATGAGCAGTTCTTC.

The chain employs TRBV6-5 and TRBJ1-2, with D tentatively TRBD1 (5 bases). Germline values: CDR1 MNHEY, CDR2 SVGAGI. With 5 bases removed from V and 4 bases from J, the gap between germline ends came to 17 bases. The CDR3 is made up of 15 amino acids. CDR3 sequence: CASSRGDWGVYGYTF. Written as DNA, the CDR3 is TGTGCCAGCAGTCGAGGGGACTGGGGGGTCTATGGCTACACCTTC.

The table lists this clonotype with a few counts. The CDR3 nucleotides read TGTGCCAGCAGCTTAGCGGGGACTAGCGGGAGGGATGAGCAGTTCTTC. This translates into CASSLAGTSGRDEQFF. The rearrangement joins TRBV7-6 to TRBJ2-1; 16 bases are shared with TRBD2. Germline CDR1 SGHVS, CDR2 FNYEAQ. This CDR3 region has 16 residues. Trimming took 0 bases from V and 8 from J; bases not matched to a gene: 1.

This clonotype was found a few times. The chain carries TRBV20-1 and TRBJ1-2; a weak D match, TRBD1 (6 bases). Trimming took 1 base from V and 8 from J, leaving 17 bases between them. The germline V gene encodes CDR1 DFQATT and CDR2 SNEGSKA (reference sequence). This CDR3 is 14 amino acids long. CDR3 in DNA: TGCAGTGCTAGAGCTAATCCGGGGGGCCGAGGCTACACCTTC. This codes for CSARANPGGRGYTF.

This clonotype occurred many times. The chain carries TRBV12-3 or TRBV12-4 and TRBJ1-5; TRBD1 matches at 7 bases. The CDR3 extends over 14 amino acids. Trimming cost V 5 bases and J 5 bases; bases outside gene matches: 6. The CDR3 DNA reads TGTGCCAGCAGTCTGCAGGGGGGATATCAGCCCCAGCATTTT. This codes for CASSLQGGYQPQHF.

V is TRBV7-2 and J is TRBJ1-1; D is unclear. V was trimmed by 7 bases and J by 4 bases, leaving 13 bases between them. CDR3 length: 13 amino acids. CDR1 is SGHTA, CDR2 FQGNSA, per germline. CDR3 residues: CASKQPFATEAFF. In DNA form, the CDR3 reads TGTGCCAGCAAACAGCCCTTCGCCACTGAAGCTTTCTTT.

The chain recombines TRBV19 with TRBJ1-1; unclear D gene. This CDR3 comprises 15 residues. Germline CDR1 LNHDA, CDR2 SQIVND (reference sequence). V was trimmed by 4 bases and J by 3 bases, leaving 15 bases between them. This CDR3 reads CASSTPLRYDTEAFF. The CDR3 DNA is TGTGCCAGTAGTACCCCTCTTCGGTATGACACTGAAGCTTTCTTT.

This clonotype was found a few times. CDR3 protein: CASSLSGGFQPQHF. CDR3 bases: TGCGCCAGCAGCTTGTCCGGGGGATTCCAGCCCCAGCATTTT. The chain links TRBV5-1 to TRBJ1-5; TRBD1 is a possible D gene (5 bases). The CDR3 has 14 residues. The V and J ends lost 1 base and 7 bases respectively, with 12 bases between them. Germline V gene data show CDR1 as SGHRS and CDR2 as YFSETQ.

As concerns this clonotype: This may come from a read error, since a much larger clone is one base off. The gene calls are TRBV5-1 and TRBJ1-2, with D possibly matching TRBD1 (5 bases). The CDR3 is made up of 12 amino acids. Germline lookup yields CDR1 SGHRS and CDR2 YFSETQ. Trimming shortened V by 0 bases and J by 6 bases, and 6 bases separated the two germline ends. Here the CDR3 reads CASSLEGDGYTF. The CDR3 bases are TGCGCCAGCAGCTTGGAAGGGGATGGCTACACCTTC. Complete variable domain (other parts from reference TRBV5-1 and TRBJ1-2): KAGVTQTPRYLIKTRGQQVTLSCSPISGHRSVSWYQQTPGQGLQFLFEYFSETQRNKGNFPGRFSGRQFSNSRSEMNVSTLELGDSALYLCASSLEGDGYTFGSGTRLTVV.

In its sample, this clonotype was seen once. A much larger clone is a single base away; this may be a read error. The chain joins TRBV12-3 or TRBV12-4 to TRBJ2-1; the D gene could be TRBD1 or TRBD2 (7 bases each). This CDR3 has 13 residues. V dropped 3 bases and J dropped 11 bases, with 14 bases sitting between them. The CDR3 loop is CASSLQGGNQQFF. The DNA of the CDR3 is TGTGCCAGCAGTTTGCAGGGGGGGAATCAGCAGTTCTTC.